The source of this T cell receptor beta chain is a study of beta chain features in type 1 diabetes (dated by TCRdb to between 2018 and 2020). About the investigation overall: Patients and healthy donors did not differ in mean age, gender distribution, total cell number or subset yield. A total of roughly 98,000,000 sorted cells were examined across all samples, and a strong correlation was observed between cell number per subset and RNA yield. In the study, TCRB repertoires of sorted circulating CD4+ T cell subsets from recently diagnosed type 1 diabetes patients were compared with those of matched healthy donors. Naive and central memory subsets were obtained from all 30 or so donors, but regulatory and stem cell-like memory subsets were isolated from only 8 patients and roughly eight healthy donors.

Each donor gave one peripheral blood draw, about 110 mL on average, collected into heparinised tubes. Naive, central memory, regulatory and stem cell-like memory CD4+ T cells were sorted on a BD FACSAria II using a panel including CD45RO, CCR7, CD25, CD127, CD95 and CD27. Purity was above 95% for every sorted population. PBMCs were separated immediately by Lymphoprep density gradient centrifugation and were stained directly, without being cultured. To minimize batch effects, samples were stained and sorted in pairs, one healthy donor with one patient per experiment. CDR3 length: 17 amino acids, cysteine to phenylalanine. The kept DNA is CDR3 alone, 51 bases in frame from the first base. The germline V gene (reference sequence) gives CDR1 as MNHEY and CDR2 as SMNVEV. V and J are trimmed by 6 bases and 5 bases, and the gene matches miss 9 bases of the junction. Here is what the overall study found, with its caveats: Naive, central memory and regulatory TCRB repertoires appeared to be more alike among patients than among healthy donors. Because cDNA was sequenced instead of genomic DNA, highly expressing activated cells could be over-represented, though the groups showed no difference in activation or CD3 levels. HLA sub-analyses involved small numbers of individuals, so any influence of HLA type on TCRB rearrangement remained unresolved. PCR may preferentially amplify shorter templates, but because patient and control samples were amplified and corrected together, any resulting skew would affect both groups equally. A moderate but significant shortening of TCRB CDR3 length was observed in type 1 diabetes patients in all four CD4+ subsets. At VDJ recombination sites, patients with type 1 diabetes made fewer insertions and deleted more nucleotides, a pattern implying thymic rearrangement abnormalities.

About this clone: Its antigen is still unknown. No qualities accompany the bases; no much larger clone lies one base away.

The entire isolated RNA was reverse transcribed using the High Capacity cDNA Reverse Transcription Kit, and thus expressed TCRB transcripts were sequenced. Stem cell-like memory T cell samples underwent survey-depth immunoSEQ sequencing, averaging approximately 920,000 total reads per sample. Sorted cells were lysed in RLT buffer and RNA was extracted with DNase-treated RNeasy Micro or Mini kits, depending on cell number. Each cell subset was processed on its own to prevent cross-contamination, while patient and healthy donor samples were processed together. The immunoSEQ multiplex PCR was used to amplify TCRB sequences from cDNA, generating 87-bp fragments that spanned the CDR3 region. Amplicons were sequenced on the Illumina HiSeq platform. Per the source publication's procedure: PCR bias was computationally corrected using synthetic template baselines, reads within Hamming distance 2 were collapsed, and singletons that could not be merged were discarded. Reads were aligned against IMGT to assign V, D and J genes, CDR3 length and insertions or deletions at six rearrangement sites. Within each subset, clonotype counts were normalized to sorted cell number, after which true diversity and Gini coefficients were computed with the tcR R package. The overlap coefficient, calculated on TCRB nucleotide sequences, was used to measure repertoire sharing. Held by TCRdb, this immuneACCESS table contains in-frame sequences only and omits some clones. Under half of the omission traces to an unresolved V gene where checked; the cause of the rest is unknown. V, J and clone size are taken as reported in that table, and D and trimming were inferred from the DNA itself. This sample has under 95,000 clones in its table, and 25% to 35% of those were observed once. The ten largest make up over 0.35% of the sample.

This TCR was recovered from a woman between 18 and 30 years old in good health. The specimen was stem cell memory CD4+ T cells from blood. What this sample's cell subset or site label stands for: stem cell-like memory CD4+ T cells. Recombination connected TRBV27 to TRBJ2-6; 11 of the junction bases match TRBD1. Read as DNA, the sequence is TGTGCCAGCAGGCCCGGGACAGGGGGGACCTGGGCCAACGTCCTGACTTTC. Its translation is CASRPGTGGTWANVLTF. Joined to the reference TRBV27 and TRBJ2-6 proteins, this CDR3 gives the full variable domain: EAQVTQNPRYLITVTGKKLTVTCSQNMNHEYMSWYRQDPGLGLRQIYYSMNVEVTDKGDVPEGYKVSRKEKRNFPLILESPSPNQTSLYFCASRPGTGGTWANVLTFGAGSRLTVL.